These T cell receptor beta chains were read from a single sample in a study of blood T cells in healthy people across ages. MiXCR, applied by TCRdb to the 5' RACE reads, yields one record per CDR3 protein. The sample contains 1,300,000 or so distinct CDR3 sequences, 59% of which appear only once. Sequencing was carried out using blood. Receptors originate from a man in his late teens or twenties in good health. Each CDR3 is given with its conserved first and last residue. The D gene is left open where the match is weak. For some rows the clone size is stated as once, few or many, or as a class when expanded; others skip it.

j_call clone_size v_call d_call cdr3_aa cdr3_nt
TRBJ2-6 . TRBV6-2/TRBV6-3 . CASSKGISVGRSGANVLTF TGTGCCAGCAGTAAGGGCATCAGCGTTGGACGCTCTGGGGCCAACGTCCTGACTTTC
TRBJ2-5 . TRBV2 . CASSETGTIQETQYF TGTGCCAGCAGTGAAACAGGGACGATTCAAGAGACCCAGTACTTC
TRBJ1-1 few TRBV15 . CATSRDRGNTEAFF TGTGCCACCAGCAGAGATCGAGGGAACACTGAAGCTTTCTTT
TRBJ2-7 . TRBV20-1 TRBD1 CSARKTGPYEQYF TGCAGTGCTAGAAAGACAGGGCCCTACGAGCAGTACTTC
TRBJ2-7 few TRBV4-1 TRBD2 CASSQAIGASGYEQYF TGCGCCAGCAGCCAAGCGATCGGGGCTAGCGGCTACGAGCAGTACTTC
TRBJ2-1 . TRBV25-1 TRBD2 CASSALGGRSNEQFF TGTGCCAGCAGCGCTTTGGGCGGGAGAAGCAATGAGCAGTTCTTC
TRBJ1-1 . TRBV4-1 TRBD1 CASSLFTKGRGLGRTEAFF TGCGCCAGCAGCCTGTTCACGAAGGGCAGGGGGTTGGGAAGAACTGAAGCTTTCTTT
TRBJ2-7 . TRBV5-6 . CASSFGTVIYEQYF TGTGCCAGCAGCTTTGGGACGGTGATCTACGAGCAGTACTTC
TRBJ2-5 few TRBV25-1 . CASSEFGGRETQYF TGTGCCAGCAGTGAATTTGGCGGCCGAGAGACCCAGTACTTC
TRBJ1-2 . TRBV12-3/TRBV12-4 . CASSPGLWTASNYGYTF TGTGCCAGCAGTCCGGGGCTTTGGACAGCCTCTAACTATGGCTACACCTTC
TRBJ2-1 . TRBV25-1 TRBD2 CASSEAGGGSGPYNEQFF TGTGCCAGCAGTGAGGCGGGCGGGGGTAGCGGGCCCTACAATGAGCAGTTCTTC
TRBJ2-5 . TRBV25-1 . CASSEWAEKGRETQYF TGTGCCAGCAGTGAGTGGGCCGAGAAGGGACGGGAGACCCAGTACTTC
TRBJ2-7 . TRBV29-1 . CSVVPAESSYEQYF TGCAGCGTTGTACCAGCAGAGAGCTCCTACGAGCAGTACTTC
TRBJ2-5 . TRBV25-1 . CASSELRDQETQYF TGTGCCAGCAGTGAATTGCGGGACCAAGAGACCCAGTACTTC
TRBJ2-3 . TRBV14 TRBD1 CASSRRDRADTDTQYF TGTGCCAGCAGCCGCCGAGACAGGGCCGACACAGATACGCAGTATTTT
TRBJ2-7 . TRBV6-1 . CASSSRTINYGQYF TGTGCCAGCAGCTCCCGGACTATCAACTACGGGCAGTACTTC
TRBJ2-1 few TRBV12-3/TRBV12-4 . CATNFGVVDEQFF TGTGCCACTAACTTCGGGGTTGTGGATGAGCAGTTCTTC
TRBJ2-3 . TRBV30 . CAWSVPLNSADTQYF TGTGCCTGGAGTGTACCCCTGAACTCTGCAGATACGCAGTATTTT
TRBJ2-3 . TRBV7-9 . CAHSSPDTQYF TGTGCCCACAGTTCCCCGGATACGCAGTATTTT
TRBJ1-1 . TRBV4-1 TRBD1 CASSRGRQGRTFF TGCGCCAGCAGCCGAGGGAGACAGGGACGAACTTTCTTT
TRBJ2-1 once TRBV12-3/TRBV12-4 TRBD2 CAGGLAGYNEQFF TGTGCCGGCGGGCTAGCGGGCTACAATGAGCAGTTCTTC
TRBJ2-3 . TRBV4-1 TRBD2 CASRDSGMLHTQYF TGCGCCAGCAGAGATAGCGGGATGCTGCATACGCAGTATTTT
TRBJ2-2 . TRBV25-1 . CASNPGAGELFF TGTGCCAGCAATCCCGGGGCGGGGGAGCTGTTTTTT
TRBJ2-4 . TRBV4-1 . CASSQGFGIQYF TGCGCCAGCAGCCAGGGGTTTGGCATTCAGTACTTC
TRBJ2-1 . TRBV6-5 . CASSYSIGSLYNEQFF TGTGCCAGCAGTTACTCGATCGGGTCCCTGTACAATGAGCAGTTCTTC
TRBJ2-7 . TRBV20-1 . CSARDNQRDHYEQYF TGCAGTGCTAGAGATAACCAGAGGGACCACTACGAGCAGTACTTC
TRBJ2-3 . TRBV5-6 . CASTDRTSILQYF TGTGCCAGCACCGACCGGACCTCAATTCTGCAGTATTTT
TRBJ2-1 . TRBV5-3 . CASSTRDSNYNEQFF TGTGCCAGCAGCACCAGGGATTCAAACTACAATGAGCAGTTCTTC
TRBJ2-1 . TRBV4-2 TRBD2 CASSQERLAVAKQFF TGTGCCAGCAGCCAAGAACGACTAGCTGTAGCTAAGCAGTTCTTC
TRBJ2-7 . TRBV4-1 . CASSQGPGHSSYEQYF TGCGCCAGCAGCCAAGGTCCGGGACATAGCTCCTACGAGCAGTACTTC
TRBJ2-3 few TRBV5-6 . CASSNLDRNTDTQYF TGTGCCAGCAGCAACTTGGACAGAAACACAGATACGCAGTATTTT
TRBJ1-6 . TRBV11-2 TRBD1 CASSLVKGALHSPLHF TGTGCCAGCAGCTTAGTAAAGGGGGCGTTGCATTCACCCCTCCACTTT
TRBJ2-7 . TRBV5-1 . CASSFTGARYEQYF TGCGCCAGCAGCTTTACGGGGGCCCGCTACGAGCAGTACTTC
TRBJ2-4 . TRBV20-1 TRBD2 CSARLLAGVTKNIQYF TGCAGTGCTAGATTGCTAGCGGGAGTGACCAAAAACATTCAGTACTTC
TRBJ2-3 . TRBV29-1 . CSEGPQGTDTQYF TGCAGCGAAGGACCCCAAGGGACAGATACGCAGTATTTT
TRBJ2-3 . TRBV5-6 . CASSSPGGPLDTQYF TGTGCCAGCAGTAGTCCGGGGGGCCCGTTGGATACGCAGTATTTT
TRBJ2-7 . TRBV27 . CASSYAAAYEQYF TGTGCCAGCAGTTATGCGGCTGCCTACGAGCAGTACTTC
TRBJ1-6 . TRBV29-1 . CSVGQSQGSPLHF TGCAGCGTTGGACAGAGCCAGGGTTCACCCCTCCACTTT
TRBJ1-1 . TRBV29-1 . CSVERSNTEAFF TGCAGCGTTGAACGGTCGAACACTGAAGCTTTCTTT
TRBJ2-2 . TRBV28 TRBD1 CASSLGRIMGQNNAGELFF TGTGCCAGCAGTTTAGGCCGTATTATGGGACAGAATAACGCCGGGGAGCTGTTTTTT
TRBJ2-3 once TRBV7-9 . CASSWTPRQYF TGTGCCAGCAGCTGGACCCCCAGGCAGTATTTT
TRBJ2-7 . TRBV29-1 . CSVVPNDPGNGYEQYF TGCAGCGTTGTGCCTAACGACCCAGGCAACGGTTACGAGCAGTACTTC
TRBJ2-3 . TRBV15 TRBD2 CATSGGLAPSDTQYF TGTGCCACCAGCGGCGGACTAGCCCCGTCAGATACGCAGTATTTT
TRBJ2-1 . TRBV12-3/TRBV12-4 . CASSLAADEQFF TGTGCCAGCAGTTTAGCGGCGGATGAGCAGTTCTTC
TRBJ2-7 . TRBV20-1 . CSARGKRGWYEQYF TGCAGTGCTAGGGGTAAAAGGGGTTGGTACGAGCAGTACTTC
TRBJ2-5 . TRBV4-2 . CASSPSVQWALQETQYF TGTGCCAGCAGCCCTAGCGTTCAGTGGGCCTTACAAGAGACCCAGTACTTC
TRBJ2-1 . TRBV6-5 TRBD2 CASSYGLAGEPPYNEQFF TGTGCCAGCAGTTACGGTCTAGCGGGAGAACCCCCCTACAATGAGCAGTTCTTC
TRBJ2-7 . TRBV6-1 . CASRRDLRDLYEQYF TGTGCCAGCAGGAGAGACCTCCGGGACCTATACGAGCAGTACTTC